What follows is one TCR beta chain and its context. Its antigen is unidentified. The same CDR3 also results from other DNA sequences found in this sample. The sample belongs to a study of shared clonotypes between healthy human individuals. Whole-study findings and limits: The naive CD4 repertoires of several donors were compared, and 5% to 6.5% of clonotypes were shared. A generally larger estimated richness was seen in naive subsets than in memory subsets.

Terminally differentiated effector memory CD45RA+ cells were excluded by CCR7 positive selection of CD45RO-negative cells. Healthy adults negative for HIV, lacking recent acute infections or vaccinations, served as donors. Here immunoSEQ multiplex PCR was the method, and the copy in TCRdb shows in-frame clones only, minus some. The sample holds over 2 million clones, around 96% seen once. Losses at the gene ends were 3 bases for V and 6 bases for J; bases not matched to a gene: 5. The germline gives CDR1 SEHNR, CDR2 FQNEAQ (reference sequence). The CDR3 contains 14 residues. This sequence was found in a man aged 18 to 29 in good health. The genes are TRBV7-9 and TRBJ2-7, with 10 bases matching TRBD1. Material for sequencing was naive CD8+ T cells sorted from blood. The CDR3 DNA is TGTGCCAGCAGCTTGGGACAGGGGTTAGGCGAGCAGTACTTC. Translation: CASSLGQGLGEQYF.